The 17 T cell receptor beta chains in this list originate from one sample, sequenced in a study of blood T cell repertoires in COVID-19. Sequenced by immunoSEQ multiplex PCR; TCRdb stores in-frame clones only, minus some. The sample lists some 270,000 clones; roughly 89% were seen once. The specimen was PBMCs or T cells enriched from blood (not recorded which). Every receptor here comes from a woman between 35 and 50 years old who had recovered from COVID-19.

This rearrangement joins TRBV15 to TRBJ2-7; TRBD1 might be the D (5 bases). The CDR3 covers 15 residues. V lost 0 bases and J 3 bases, leaving 12 bases between the germline ends. The germline CDR1 and CDR2 sequences are LNHNV and YYDKDF (reference sequence). The DNA for the CDR3 is TGTGCCACCAGCAGAGACAGGGTGCGGTTCTACGAGCAGTACTTC. Translated, it gives CATSRDRVRFYEQYF.

This clone was detected many times. The gene calls are TRBV24-1 and TRBJ2-5; 16 bases agree with TRBD2. In germline, CDR1 is KGHDR, CDR2 SFDVKD. CDR3 size: 17 residues. The junction had 6 bases not matched to a gene; V was cut back by 4 bases and J by 5 bases. The CDR3 DNA reads as TGTGCCACCAGTGAGGGGACTAGCGGGAGGGCCGGGGAGACCCAGTACTTC. This translates into CATSEGTSGRAGETQYF.

V is TRBV18 and J is TRBJ1-2, with TRBD1 matching over 10 bases. CDR3 length equals 17 residues. The V segment lost 3 bases and the J segment 3 bases; nucleotides outside the gene matches: 10. In germline, CDR1 is KGHSH, CDR2 LQKENI. CDR3 DNA sequence: TGTGCCAGCTCACCCCTACTGGGACAGGGGAAATACTATGGCTACACCTTC. Its translation: CASSPLLGQGKYYGYTF.

The rearrangement links TRBV7-8 to TRBJ2-7; 7 bases match TRBD2. The V and J ends lost 6 bases and 4 bases, in that order; junction bases with no gene match: 15. Germline-derived CDR1 and CDR2 are SGHVS and FQNEAQ. The CDR3 length is 16 residues. As DNA, the CDR3 is TGTGCCAGCAGTCCCGACCGGGCGGGAGTTTCATACGAGCAGTACTTC. It translates to CASSPDRAGVSYEQYF.

The chain joins TRBV5-4 to TRBJ1-2; D remains unclear. This CDR3 region has 13 residues. Germline loops: CDR1 SGHNT, CDR2 YYREEE (reference sequence). Between the trimmed V and J ends, which lost 0 bases and 6 bases, there was a span of 9 bases. The CDR3 protein is CASSLVGLDGYTF. Here the CDR3 DNA reads TGTGCCAGCAGCTTGGTCGGTTTAGATGGCTACACCTTC. Filled out from reference TRBV5-4 and TRBJ1-2, the complete variable domain reads ETGVTQSPTHLIKTRGQQVTLRCSSQSGHNTVSWYQQALGQGPQFIFQYYREEENGRGNFPPRFSGLQFPNYSSELNVNALELDDSALYLCASSLVGLDGYTFGSGTRLTVV.

The chain recombines TRBV27 with TRBJ2-2, with 7 bases fitting TRBD2. Germline CDR1 reads MNHEY; CDR2 reads SMNVEV (reference sequence). This CDR3 is built from 15 residues. Trimming cost V 3 bases and J 5 bases; bases outside gene matches: 6. In DNA form, the CDR3 reads TGTGCCAGCAGTTTCGGGGGGTTTAAGACCGGGGAGCTGTTTTTT. It specifies CASSFGGFKTGELFF.

The rearrangement uses TRBV13 and TRBJ1-4; D remains ambiguous. The V and J ends lost 11 bases and 4 bases respectively, with 14 bases between them. The length of the CDR3 is 13 residues. Germline V gene lookup returns CDR1 PRHDT and CDR2 FYEKMQ (reference sequence). DNA for the CDR3: TGTGCCTGCTCTGAAGCGGTTAATGAAAAACTGTTTTTT. Translation gives CACSEAVNEKLFF. The entire variable domain, with the rest obtained from reference TRBV13 and TRBJ1-4, is as follows: AAGVIQSPRHLIKEKRETATLKCYPIPRHDTVYWYQQGPGQDPQFLISFYEKMQSDKGSIPDRFSAQQFSDYHSELNMSSLELGDSALYFCACSEAVNEKLFFGSGTQLSVL.

The chain employs TRBV7-6 and TRBJ1-4; 7 nucleotides align to TRBD1. Germline values: CDR1 SGHVS, CDR2 FNYEAQ. With V trimmed by 4 bases and J by 4 bases, 6 bases remained unmatched. The length of the CDR3 is 15 residues. CDR3 nucleotides: TGTGCCAGCAGCTCGTACAGGGGCGATAATGAAAAACTGTTTTTT. Protein sequence: CASSSYRGDNEKLFF.

The chain links TRBV7-9 to TRBJ1-1, with TRBD1 as a possible D gene (5 bases). CDR1 and CDR2 from the germline V gene are SEHNR and FQNEAQ (reference sequence). CDR3 length equals 15 residues. V lost 7 bases, J lost 3 bases, and 18 bases lay in between. CDR3 DNA: TGTGCCAGCACCTTGCTTTCGGGGACTTACACTGAAGCTTTCTTT. Amino acids: CASTLLSGTYTEAFF.

The CDR3 sequence: CASSLRGVGTEAFF. CDR3 in DNA: TGTGCCAGCAGTTTGCGGGGGGTAGGTACTGAAGCTTTCTTT. The chain carries TRBV27 and TRBJ1-1, with D perhaps matching TRBD1 (5 bases). The germline gives CDR1 MNHEY, CDR2 SMNVEV (reference sequence). This CDR3 is 14 amino acids long. Trimming left V 3 bases short and J 5 bases short, with 13 bases between.

CDR3: CASSPRNRGQYEKLFF. For the CDR3, the DNA is TGTGCCAGCAGCCCACGAAACAGGGGGCAATATGAAAAACTGTTTTTT. This rearrangement joins TRBV7-3 to TRBJ1-4; TRBD1 matches 9 bases. CDR1 is SGHTA and CDR2 is FQGTGA in the germline V gene. The J segment lost 6 bases and the V segment lost 5 bases, leaving 10 bases of the junction unmatched. The CDR3 runs 16 residues.

This clone was detected once. The genes are TRBV5-4 and TRBJ2-7; possible D gene TRBD2, 5 bases. CDR3 size: 15 residues. V lost 7 bases and J lost 0, with 17 bases in between. Germline-derived CDR1 and CDR2 are SGHNT and YYREEE (reference sequence). This CDR3 is CASADVERSSYEQYF. DNA for the CDR3: TGTGCCAGCGCCGATGTGGAGCGGAGCTCCTACGAGCAGTACTTC.

The gene calls are TRBV28 and TRBJ1-4; tentatively, D is TRBD1 (5 bases). There are 16 residues in the CDR3. Trimming took off 2 bases at V and 8 bases at J, with 18 bases between the two ends. The germline V gene encodes CDR1 MDHEN and CDR2 SYDVKM. CDR3 residues: CASSLRGTSWGEKLFF. The DNA for the CDR3 is TGTGCCAGCAGTTTACGGGGGACTTCCTGGGGCGAAAAACTGTTTTTT.

The chain employs TRBV19 and TRBJ1-5; no reliable D call. The V end lost 5 bases, the J end lost 0 bases, and 20 bases lay between the germline ends. Germline CDR1 reads LNHDA; CDR2 reads SQIVND (reference sequence). This CDR3 spans 18 amino acids. The DNA for the CDR3 is TGTGCCAGTAGTGCGGGGATTCCCACCGGTTATAGCAATCAGCCCCAGCATTTT. The encoded protein is CASSAGIPTGYSNQPQHF.

The J gene is TRBJ2-2, the V gene TRBV7-2; TRBD2 matches at 7 bases. J gave up 6 bases and V 5 bases, and 15 bases lay outside the gene matches. Looked up from germline, CDR1 is SGHTA and CDR2 is FQGNSA. CDR3 length: 17 amino acids. The CDR3 loop is CASSLEALAVEAGELFF. For the CDR3, the DNA is TGTGCCAGCAGCCTCGAGGCTCTAGCGGTAGAGGCCGGGGAGCTGTTTTTT.

CDR3 protein: CASSPKREGNEQFF. The CDR3 coding sequence is TGTGCCAGCTCACCGAAGCGGGAGGGAAATGAGCAGTTCTTC. The chain carries TRBV18 and TRBJ2-1, with 10 bases identical to TRBD2. The germline V gene encodes CDR1 KGHSH and CDR2 LQKENI. The CDR3 loop spans 14 amino acids. Trimming at V came to 3 bases and at J to 7 bases, leaving 3 bases not matched to a gene.

This chain connects TRBV6-5 to TRBJ2-2, with TRBD2 matching over 13 bases. The V gene's germline CDR1 is MNHEY and CDR2 SVGAGI. The trim removed 7 bases at V and 6 bases at J, leaving 5 bases unmatched. The CDR3 has 15 residues. The CDR3 sequence: CASTTSGGAAGELFF. The CDR3 region has the DNA TGTGCCAGCACCACTAGCGGGGGGGCGGCCGGGGAGCTGTTTTTT.